This TCR beta chain stems from a study of blood T cell repertoires in COVID-19. About the study: PBMCs, B-cell-depleted T cells, or T cells provided the cDNA or gDNA that made up the material.

The CDR3 has 15 amino acids. V lost 0 bases to trimming and J lost 1 base, with 10 bases between them. In germline, CDR1 is SGHRS, CDR2 YFSETQ. TCRdb keeps only in-frame clones here, not all; method: immunoSEQ multiplex PCR. The table shows approximately 300,000 clones, with approximately 90% occurring only once. Grouping used clinical history reported by participants in a survey and questionnaire. The rearrangement joins TRBV5-1 to TRBJ1-1; D gene ambiguous. The receptor was isolated from a woman in her 30s who had been exposed to COVID-19. Sequencing used PBMCs or T cells enriched from blood (not recorded which). CDR3 DNA: TGCGCCAGCAGCTTGGGCTCCGAGGGGAACACTGAAGCTTTCTTT. Protein sequence: CASSLGSEGNTEAFF.